A single sample gave rise to the 28 T cell receptor beta chains below, sequenced in a study of sequential checkpoint blockade in melanoma. The data were produced by immunoSEQ multiplex PCR, yet TCRdb's version contains in-frame clones alone and is incomplete. The sample holds roughly 10,000 clones, roughly 51% seen once. This sample's treatment: randomized to nivolumab then ipilimumab (arm A) or the reverse (arm B). Sequencing used CD8+ T cells sorted from blood (inferred from file names), obtained from a patient given nivolumab and ipilimumab in sequence. The origin of the receptors is a human donor with melanoma.

V and J are TRBV7-2 and TRBJ2-7; TRBD1 agrees at 7 bases. Trimming cost V 6 bases and J 9 bases; bases outside gene matches: 20. The CDR3 loop spans 16 amino acids. Looked up from germline, CDR1 is SGHTA and CDR2 is FQGNSA. The CDR3, as DNA: TGTGCCAGCAGTTTCAGCGAGGGGGCGGCGTGGTTCGGGCAGTACTTC. Translated, it gives CASSFSEGAAWFGQYF.

The CDR3 DNA follows: TGTGCCAGCAGCCCCGGGGACTATGGCTACACCTTC. This gives the protein CASSPGDYGYTF. The V gene is TRBV6-5, the J gene TRBJ1-2; D uncertain. CDR1 is MNHEY and CDR2 is SVGAGI in the germline V gene. The CDR3 runs 12 residues. Trimming stripped 6 bases from V and 3 bases from J, with 8 bases between.

The J gene is TRBJ1-1, the V gene TRBV5-1; 7 bases map to TRBD1. J gave up 5 bases and V 4 bases, and 5 bases lay outside the gene matches. The CDR3 runs to 13 residues. Germline CDR1 SGHRS, CDR2 YFSETQ. The CDR3 region has the DNA TGCGCCAGCAGCGCGGGACAGATTACTGAAGCTTTCTTT. Translation: CASSAGQITEAFF.

V gene TRBV7-9 combines with J gene TRBJ2-3; 11 nucleotides match TRBD2. Unmatched junction bases numbered 5, after V lost 1 base and J lost 5 bases. CDR3 length equals 16 residues. Germline values: CDR1 SEHNR, CDR2 FQNEAQ (reference sequence). As DNA, the CDR3 is TGTGCCAGCAGCTTAGTACTAGCGGGAGTAAGAGATACGCAGTATTTT. As protein: CASSLVLAGVRDTQYF.

This clone was found a few times. This chain joins TRBV6-5 and TRBJ1-1, with 7 bases lining up with TRBD1. The V gene end was trimmed by 5 bases and the J gene end by 5 bases; junction bases not matched to a gene: 8. The CDR3 runs to 14 residues. CDR1 and CDR2 from the germline V gene are MNHEY and SVGAGI. The CDR3 is CASSQTGSKTEAFF. DNA of the CDR3: TGTGCCAGCAGTCAGACAGGGTCGAAAACTGAAGCTTTCTTT.

This chain joins TRBV4-3 and TRBJ2-1, with D tentatively TRBD2 (5 bases). The CDR3 contains 15 residues. The V and J ends lost 0 bases and 10 bases respectively, with 16 bases between them. Per germline, CDR1 LGHNA and CDR2 YSLEER. CDR3 sequence (DNA): TGCGCCAGCAGCCAAGATCGGGGTAGATCCTACGAGCAGTTCTTC. Its translation: CASSQDRGRSYEQFF.

The J gene is TRBJ2-3, the V gene TRBV18; TRBD1 matches 8 bases. From germline, CDR1 is KGHSH and CDR2 LQKENI. Trimming cost V 2 bases and J 1 base; bases outside gene matches: 5. The CDR3 contains 16 residues. This CDR3 reads CASSPTGGYGTDTQYF. The CDR3 region has the DNA TGTGCCAGCTCACCAACAGGGGGGTACGGCACAGATACGCAGTATTTT.

The J gene is TRBJ2-3, the V gene TRBV4-3; TRBD2 aligns across 13 bases. Trimming removed 0 bases from V and 2 bases from J; junction bases left unmatched: 11. The CDR3 length is 20 residues. Germline CDR1 is LGHNA and CDR2 is YSLEER. The CDR3 loop reads CASSQDLSGTSGIFTDTQYF. The CDR3 DNA follows: TGCGCCAGCAGCCAAGATTTGTCCGGGACTAGCGGGATATTCACAGATACGCAGTATTTT.

The chain joins TRBV28 to TRBJ2-1; D might be TRBD1 (6 bases). Trimming left V 3 bases short and J 5 bases short, with 17 bases between. Germline V gives CDR1 MDHEN, CDR2 SYDVKM. The CDR3 contains 16 residues. The CDR3 sequence is CASSFSDRTVNNEQFF. The CDR3 DNA reads TGTGCCAGCAGTTTTTCTGACAGGACCGTCAACAATGAGCAGTTCTTC.

The chain combines TRBV15 with TRBJ2-7; the match to TRBD1 covers 10 bases. V was clipped by 1 base and J by 5 bases; unmatched bases: 17. CDR3 length equals 19 residues. CDR1 is LNHNV and CDR2 is YYDKDF in the germline V gene (reference sequence). The CDR3 here is CATSRAAGPRTGGNHEQYF. CDR3 bases: TGTGCCACCAGCAGAGCCGCTGGCCCCCGGACAGGGGGAAACCACGAGCAGTACTTC.

The chain carries TRBV4-3 and TRBJ2-3; TRBD1 agrees at 9 bases. This CDR3 spans 16 amino acids. Unmatched junction bases numbered 7, after V lost 2 bases and J lost 4 bases. Germline CDR1 and CDR2: LGHNA and YSLEER. In nucleotides, the CDR3 is TGCGCCAGCAGCCAAACCGGGACAGGGTTGGCAGATACGCAGTATTTT. Protein: CASSQTGTGLADTQYF.

The table lists this clone with a few counts. The V call is TRBV6-9, the J call TRBJ2-7, with 10 bases identical to TRBD2. The CDR3 extends over 15 amino acids. In germline, CDR1 is MNHGY, CDR2 SVAAGI. V was pared by 3 bases and J by 5 bases, with 7 bases of the junction left unmatched. This CDR3 reads CASSYSSGRYDEQYF. CDR3 nucleotide sequence: TGTGCCAGCAGTTACTCTAGCGGGAGATACGACGAGCAGTACTTC.

CDR3 coding DNA: TGTGCCAGCAGGATCCCTCTAGCGGGGGCCTACAATGAGCAGTTCTTC. Encoded protein: CASRIPLAGAYNEQFF. The rearrangement links TRBV28 to TRBJ2-1; 10 nucleotides line up with TRBD2. CDR1 MDHEN and CDR2 SYDVKM come from the germline V gene. V was clipped by 6 bases and J by 2 bases; unmatched bases: 7. This CDR3 is built from 16 residues.

This clone showed up just a few times. The chain carries TRBV27 and TRBJ2-3; D possibly corresponds to TRBD2 (5 bases). The germline V and J ends were trimmed by 3 bases and 0 bases, with 13 bases remaining between them. This CDR3 region has 16 residues. Germline assignment: CDR1 MNHEY and CDR2 SMNVEV (reference sequence). CDR3 nucleotides: TGTGCCAGCAGTTTTGTAGCGACCGTTAGCACAGATACGCAGTATTTT. Amino acid sequence: CASSFVATVSTDTQYF.

The rearrangement joins TRBV28 to TRBJ2-5; 13 bases match TRBD2. The J call could be wrong; TRBJ2-7 is a better fit for the DNA end. Germline V gives CDR1 MDHEN, CDR2 SYDVKM. This CDR3 has 17 amino acids. This chain's CDR3 is CASSSWIGTSGIYEQYF. For the CDR3, the DNA is TGTGCCAGCAGCTCTTGGATAGGGACTAGCGGGATCTACGAGCAGTACTTC.

This clone showed up just a few times. The gene calls are TRBV29-1 and TRBJ2-1; 9 nucleotides agree with TRBD2. The V and J ends lost 5 bases and 1 base, in that order; junction bases with no gene match: 6. Germline assignment: CDR1 SQVTM and CDR2 ANQGSEA. The CDR3 contains 15 residues. As DNA, the CDR3 is TGCAGCGTTTTTAGCGGGAGTGTTTCCTACAATGAGCAGTTCTTC. Translating it yields CSVFSGSVSYNEQFF.

CDR3 sequence reads: CASSESDSGHSYNEQFF. In DNA form, the CDR3 reads TGTGCCAGCAGTGAAAGTGACTCTGGACACTCCTACAATGAGCAGTTCTTC. This chain links TRBV6-1 with TRBJ2-1; maybe TRBD1 (5 bases). The CDR3 extends over 17 amino acids. V was shortened by 2 bases and J by 0 bases, with 14 bases between the two germline ends. Germline V CDR1 and CDR2: MNHNS, SASEGT.

The V call is TRBV15, the J call TRBJ2-5, with a possible D match to TRBD2 (6 bases). V was shortened by 3 bases and J by 5 bases, with 13 bases between the two germline ends. CDR3 length: 14 amino acids. Germline CDR1 LNHNV, CDR2 YYDKDF (reference sequence). CDR3 in amino acids: CATSRTSWGETQYF. CDR3 DNA sequence: TGTGCCACCAGCAGGACTAGTTGGGGGGAGACCCAGTACTTC.

The J gene is TRBJ2-1, the V gene TRBV15; a possible D gene is TRBD2 (6 bases). CDR3 length: 13 residues. Looked up from germline, CDR1 is LNHNV and CDR2 is YYDKDF (reference sequence). Trimming left V 1 base short and J 9 bases short, with 10 bases between. Written as DNA, the CDR3 is TGTGCCACCAGCAGAGCACTAGCCGGTGAGCAGTTCTTC. It encodes CATSRALAGEQFF.

The chain employs TRBV4-2 and TRBJ2-1, with 13 bases identical to TRBD2. The CDR3 contains 16 residues. The germline CDR1 and CDR2 sequences are LGHNA and YNFKEQ. V dropped 4 bases and J dropped 9; count of bases not matched to a gene: 9. The DNA of the CDR3 is TGTGCCAGCAGCCGACTAGCGGGAGGTCCAGGACCTGAGCAGTTCTTC. The encoded protein is CASSRLAGGPGPEQFF.

On this clone: One junction end disagrees with the germline gene, perhaps due to a read error. The chain uses TRBV7-7 and TRBJ2-5; 8 nucleotides line up with TRBD1. This CDR3 is built from 16 residues. CDR1 and CDR2 (germline): SSHAT, FNYEAQ (reference sequence). The CDR3 sequence is CASSLTPDRAQETQYF. The CDR3 region has the DNA TGTGCTAGCAGCCTGACCCCGGACAGGGCCCAAGAGACCCAGTACTTC. The whole variable domain, filled in from reference TRBV7-7 and TRBJ2-5, reads GAGVSQSPRYKVTKRGQDVTLRCDPISSHATLYWYQQALGQGPEFLTYFNYEAQPDKSGLPSDRFSAERPEGSISTLTIQRTEQRDSAMYRCASSLTPDRAQETQYFGPGTRLLVL.

This clone was counted once. The V and J genes are TRBV28 and TRBJ1-1; D remains unclear. Germline lookup yields CDR1 MDHEN and CDR2 SYDVKM. The CDR3 length is 14 residues. V was clipped by 3 bases and J by 7 bases, with 15 bases between them. As DNA, the CDR3 is TGTGCCAGCAGTTTTCCCTTAAGAGAATTTGAAGCTTTCTTT. Protein product: CASSFPLREFEAFF.

This clone appeared a single time. This sequence joins TRBV27 and TRBJ1-6, with D hard to call. This CDR3 is 13 amino acids long. Germline V gives CDR1 MNHEY, CDR2 SMNVEV (reference sequence). Trimming stripped 8 bases from V and 6 bases from J, with 11 bases between. CDR3 region: CASGSGGNSPLHF. The CDR3 region has the DNA TGTGCCAGCGGATCTGGAGGTAATTCACCCCTCCACTTT.

This sequence joins TRBV15 and TRBJ2-7; 10 positions agree with TRBD2. Germline CDR1 and CDR2: LNHNV and YYDKDF (reference sequence). The junction had 13 bases not matched to a gene; V was cut back by 5 bases and J by 6 bases. CDR3 size: 16 residues. CDR3 in amino acids: CATSRGGLAAGGEQYF. For the CDR3, the DNA is TGTGCCACCAGCCGGGGAGGACTAGCGGCTGGGGGCGAGCAGTACTTC.

The chain uses TRBV6-4 and TRBJ2-3, with D perhaps TRBD1 (6 bases). This CDR3 is built from 13 residues. The germline gives CDR1 MRHNA, CDR2 SNTAGT. The V and J ends lost 6 bases and 5 bases respectively, with 12 bases between them. CDR3: CASSPQQGDTQYF. CDR3 DNA: TGTGCCAGCAGCCCTCAACAGGGAGATACGCAGTATTTT.

This clone was seen a handful of times. The gene calls are TRBV30 and TRBJ1-1; D possibly corresponds to TRBD1 (5 bases). The germline V gene encodes CDR1 GTSNPN and CDR2 SVGIG (reference sequence). The CDR3 is made up of 12 amino acids. Trimming took off 3 bases at V and 8 bases at J, with 13 bases between the two ends. This CDR3 reads CAWSDSREEAFF. The CDR3 coding sequence is TGTGCCTGGAGCGACAGCCGAGAGGAAGCTTTCTTT.

The genes are TRBV6-1 and TRBJ2-5; 8 positions agree with TRBD2. The DNA end lines up better with TRBJ2-7; the J call may be wrong. The CDR3 is made up of 15 amino acids. From germline, CDR1 is MNHNS and CDR2 SASEGT. The CDR3: CASRGRAGESFEQYF. The CDR3 DNA sequence: TGTGCCAGCAGGGGCCGAGCGGGAGAAAGCTTCGAGCAGTACTTC.

This clone has more than one count but fewer than ten. The V gene is TRBV9, the J gene TRBJ2-7; D perhaps matches TRBD2 (5 bases). Trimming pared 0 bases from V and 0 bases from J, leaving 7 bases between. The CDR3 extends over 14 amino acids. Germline V gene lookup returns CDR1 SGDLS and CDR2 YYNGEE. The DNA of the CDR3 is TGTGCCAGCAGCGTAGGTGGGAGCTCCTACGAGCAGTACTTC. Translation: CASSVGGSSYEQYF.